Presented here are 18 T cell receptor beta chains from one specimen sequenced in a study of cytotoxic CD8 clonotypes in ibrutinib-treated CLL. Profiled with immunoSEQ multiplex PCR; TCRdb holds only in-frame clones, not every one. The data contain about 130,000 clones, 80% to 90% of them singletons. Here the sequenced sample was PBMCs, taken after 24 months of ibrutinib treatment. The source is a human donor with chronic lymphocytic leukemia.

The chain has TRBV29-1 and TRBJ1-2, with 8 bases matching TRBD1. Germline values: CDR1 SQVTM, CDR2 ANQGSEA. Trimming at V came to 4 bases and at J to 10 bases, leaving 11 bases not matched to a gene. The length of the CDR3 is 13 residues. The CDR3 loop reads CSVGAQGAVSYTF. CDR3 in DNA: TGCAGCGTTGGAGCGCAGGGGGCAGTTTCCTACACCTTC. Full variable domain (rest looked up from reference TRBV29-1 and TRBJ1-2): SAVISQKPSRDICQRGTSLTIQCQVDSQVTMMFWYRQQPGQSLTLIATANQGSEATYESGFVIDKFPISRPNLTFSTLTVSNMSPEDSSIYLCSVGAQGAVSYTFGSGTRLTVV.

The genes are TRBV7-2 and TRBJ1-5; D might be TRBD1 (5 bases). V gave up 4 bases and J gave up 0 bases, with 10 bases separating them. The CDR3 extends over 15 amino acids. Germline CDR1 SGHTA, CDR2 FQGNSA. CDR3 in amino acids: CASSSQGLSNQPQHF. The CDR3 DNA reads TGTGCCAGCAGCTCGCAGGGACTTAGCAATCAGCCCCAGCATTTT.

This chain connects TRBV19 to TRBJ1-2; 12 positions match TRBD1. The germline gives CDR1 LNHDA, CDR2 SQIVND (reference sequence). After removal of 10 bases from V and 3 bases from J, the junction contained 9 bases not matched to a gene. The CDR3 length is 15 residues. CDR3: CATRDRGRQDYGYTF. The CDR3 nucleotides are TGTGCCACCCGGGACAGGGGGCGTCAAGACTATGGCTACACCTTC.

The gene calls are TRBV19 and TRBJ2-3; D is perhaps TRBD1 (6 bases). Trimming removed 9 bases from V and 2 bases from J, with 15 bases in between. Germline V CDR1 and CDR2: LNHDA, SQIVND (reference sequence). The CDR3 totals 14 residues. This CDR3 reads CASSGHLFTDTQYF. DNA for the CDR3: TGTGCCAGCTCGGGACATCTCTTCACAGATACGCAGTATTTT.

This sequence joins TRBV5-1 and TRBJ1-5; 7 bases fit TRBD1. Per the germline V gene, CDR1 is SGHRS and CDR2 is YFSETQ. The CDR3 is 19 residues long. V lost 7 bases to trimming and J lost 9 bases; unmatched junction nucleotides: 28. The CDR3 DNA follows: TGCGCCAGCGGCGGAGGGCCGGGGACAGTAGTCAGGGTTGGGAGGCCCCAGCATTTT. Encoded protein: CASGGGPGTVVRVGRPQHF.

The chain recombines TRBV18 with TRBJ2-1; tentatively, D is TRBD1 (5 bases). CDR3 length: 14 amino acids. Germline V gene lookup returns CDR1 KGHSH and CDR2 LQKENI. Trimming pared 4 bases from V and 6 bases from J, leaving 13 bases between. The CDR3 loop is CASSLLGAGNEQFF. The CDR3, as DNA: TGTGCCAGCTCACTCCTTGGGGCCGGCAATGAGCAGTTCTTC.

The genes are TRBV6-1 and TRBJ1-5, with D unresolved. CDR1 is MNHNS and CDR2 is SASEGT in the germline V gene. Trimming pared 4 bases from V and 2 bases from J, leaving 9 bases between. The CDR3 spans 14 residues. CDR3 protein: CASSGRARNQPQHF. CDR3 DNA sequence: TGTGCCAGCAGTGGGCGGGCCCGCAATCAGCCCCAGCATTTT.

The chain employs TRBV6-5 and TRBJ2-2; D may correspond to TRBD1 or TRBD2 (6 bases each). The V and J ends lost 6 bases and 5 bases respectively, with 16 bases between them. Germline assignment: CDR1 MNHEY and CDR2 SVGAGI. The CDR3 covers 15 residues. CDR3 bases: TGTGCCAGCAGCCCAGGAGGGGGTCGGACCGGGGAGCTGTTTTTT. Amino acid sequence: CASSPGGGRTGELFF.

This sequence joins TRBV5-6 and TRBJ1-5; D unclear. V lost 8 bases and J lost 5, with 17 bases in between. Germline values: CDR1 SGHDT, CDR2 YYEEEE. The CDR3 runs to 14 residues. The chain's CDR3 is CASKYSAADQPQHF. CDR3 coding DNA: TGTGCCAGTAAATACAGTGCCGCCGATCAGCCCCAGCATTTT. The complete variable domain, with remaining parts taken from reference TRBV5-6 and TRBJ1-5, reads DAGVTQSPTHLIKTRGQQVTLRCSPKSGHDTVSWYQQALGQGPQFIFQYYEEEERQRGNFPDRFSGHQFPNYSSELNVNALLLGDSALYLCASKYSAADQPQHFGDGTRLSIL.

Turning to this clone: The same CDR3 arises from other DNA sequences in this sample as well. This chain links TRBV2 with TRBJ1-1; no clear D gene. CDR3 length: 14 amino acids. Germline CDR1 reads SNHLY; CDR2 reads FYNNEI. Between the trimmed V and J ends, which lost 4 bases and 2 bases, there was a span of 11 bases. The CDR3: CASSASRSNTEAFF. DNA of the CDR3: TGTGCCAGCAGTGCCTCTAGGAGTAACACTGAAGCTTTCTTT.

The chain links TRBV6-1 to TRBJ2-3; 10 bases map to TRBD2. The CDR3 sequence is 15 residues long. V trimming: 1 base; J trimming: 4 bases; junction bases outside the gene matches: 2. Germline CDR1 MNHNS, CDR2 SASEGT. The CDR3 DNA reads as TGTGCCAGCAGTGAAGGGACTAGCGGCTCAGATACGCAGTATTTT. Amino acid sequence: CASSEGTSGSDTQYF.

With regard to this clone: The same CDR3 can be traced to other DNA sequences in this sample. In DNA form, the CDR3 reads TGTGCCAGCTCTCAAGACAGGGGGACTGAAGCTTTCTTT. Its translation: CASSQDRGTEAFF. The chain joins TRBV28 to TRBJ1-1; 9 bases align to TRBD1. Losses at the gene ends were 8 bases for V and 5 bases for J; bases not matched to a gene: 6. CDR3 size: 13 residues. Per the germline V gene, CDR1 is MDHEN and CDR2 is SYDVKM.

As to this clone: At one boundary the junction diverges from the germline segment, which might be a read error. The CDR3 sequence is CASTTLGAKVYGQYF. CDR3 nucleotides: TGTGCCAGCACAACCCTGGGGGCTAAGGTCTACGGGCAGTACTTC. The chain joins TRBV28 to TRBJ2-7; D may be TRBD1 (6 bases). Germline lookup yields CDR1 MDHEN and CDR2 SYDVKM. CDR3 length equals 15 residues.

The CDR3 DNA sequence: TGTGCCAGCAGCCCACTAGACCAACCGCTATCGACCCAGTACTTC. This gives the protein CASSPLDQPLSTQYF. This chain connects TRBV11-2 to TRBJ2-5; maybe TRBD2 (5 bases). V was cut by 5 bases and J by 7 bases, with 20 bases left in between. Germline values: CDR1 SGHAT, CDR2 FQNNGV. CDR3 length equals 15 residues.

J is TRBJ1-4 and V is TRBV5-5; D possibly corresponds to TRBD1 (6 bases). Trimming left V 4 bases short and J 5 bases short, with 15 bases between. The CDR3 totals 15 residues. Germline V CDR1 and CDR2: SGHKS, YYEKEE (reference sequence). DNA for the CDR3: TGTGCCAGCAGCCGTCAGACAGGACAGAATGAAAAACTGTTTTTT. Its translation is CASSRQTGQNEKLFF.

The chain uses TRBV19 and TRBJ1-1; D gene ambiguous. The V and J ends lost 0 bases and 0 bases respectively, with 5 bases between them. This CDR3 has 14 amino acids. The germline V gene encodes CDR1 LNHDA and CDR2 SQIVND (reference sequence). The CDR3 DNA is TGTGCCAGTAGTATAGAAGGTATGAACACTGAAGCTTTCTTT. Amino acid sequence: CASSIEGMNTEAFF.

This chain links TRBV4-1 with TRBJ1-3; the D is unclear. Germline CDR1 reads MGHRA; CDR2 reads YSYEKL. The V and J ends lost 2 bases and 3 bases respectively, with 11 bases between them. This CDR3 is 15 amino acids long. The CDR3 region is CASSQTWGVGNTIYF. Here the CDR3 DNA reads TGCGCCAGCAGCCAAACGTGGGGAGTTGGAAACACCATATATTTT.

This sequence joins TRBV5-1 and TRBJ1-1; TRBD1 is a possible D gene (6 bases). This CDR3 is built from 19 residues. Germline V gene data show CDR1 as SGHRS and CDR2 as YFSETQ. V lost 0 bases and J 3 bases, leaving 24 bases between the germline ends. The CDR3 sequence: CASSLDSPGWGAVDTEAFF. The CDR3 nucleotides are TGCGCCAGCAGCTTGGACTCCCCAGGGTGGGGGGCTGTGGACACTGAAGCTTTCTTT.